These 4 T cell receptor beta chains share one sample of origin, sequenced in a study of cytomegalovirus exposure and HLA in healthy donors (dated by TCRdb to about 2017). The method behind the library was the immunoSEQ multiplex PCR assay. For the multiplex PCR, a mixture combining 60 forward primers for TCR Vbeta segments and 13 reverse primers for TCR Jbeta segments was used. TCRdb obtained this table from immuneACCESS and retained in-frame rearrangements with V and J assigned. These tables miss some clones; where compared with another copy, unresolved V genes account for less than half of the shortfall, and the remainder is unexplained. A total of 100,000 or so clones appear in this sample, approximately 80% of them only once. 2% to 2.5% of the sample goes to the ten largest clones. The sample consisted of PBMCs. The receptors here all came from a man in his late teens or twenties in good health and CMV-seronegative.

The CDR3 sequence is CASSYPGRLYEQYF. The CDR3 nucleotides read TGTGCCAGCAGTTACCCCGGTCGTCTTTACGAGCAGTACTTC. The rearrangement uses TRBV6-5 and TRBJ2-7; D ambiguous. The CDR3 sequence is 14 residues long. The V end was cut by 2 bases, the J end by 4 bases, with 12 bases between. CDR1 is MNHEY and CDR2 is SVGAGI in the germline V gene.

This CDR3 is CASSPGTGRETQYF. CDR3 in DNA: TGCGCCAGCAGCCCCGGGACAGGGCGGGAGACCCAGTACTTC. The chain combines TRBV5-1 with TRBJ2-5, with 9 bases identical to TRBD1. Germline assignment: CDR1 SGHRS and CDR2 YFSETQ. This CDR3 spans 14 amino acids. Trimming took 4 bases from V and 5 from J; bases not matched to a gene: 6.

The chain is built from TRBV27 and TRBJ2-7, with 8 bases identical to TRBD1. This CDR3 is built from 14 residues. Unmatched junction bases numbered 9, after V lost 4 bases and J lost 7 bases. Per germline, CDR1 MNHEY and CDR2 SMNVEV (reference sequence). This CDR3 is CASSSRTGLREQYF. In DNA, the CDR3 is TGTGCCAGCAGTTCCCGGACAGGGTTGAGGGAGCAGTACTTC.

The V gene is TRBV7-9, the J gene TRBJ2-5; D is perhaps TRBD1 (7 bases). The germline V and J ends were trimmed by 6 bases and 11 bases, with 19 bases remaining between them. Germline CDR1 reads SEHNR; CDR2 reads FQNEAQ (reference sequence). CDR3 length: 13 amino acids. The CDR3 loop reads CASRQGGGNEQYF. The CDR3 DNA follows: TGTGCCAGCAGGCAGGGGGGCGGGAATGAGCAGTACTTC.